The rows below give T cell receptor beta chains drawn from one sample of a study of blood T cell repertoires in COVID-19. Assay used: immunoSEQ multiplex PCR; TCRdb lists only in-frame clones, some missing. The sample has more than 300,000 clones, 65% to 90% seen once. Sequencing was performed on PBMCs or T cells enriched from blood (not recorded which). The receptors here all came from a woman aged 18-35 years who had recovered from COVID-19. Each CDR3 is given with its conserved first and last residue. A D gene is named only where the DNA matches it firmly. Clone sizes are given selectively: once, few, many, or a class where the clone is expanded.

J | D | size | V | length | DNA | CDR3
TRBJ2-7 | TRBD1 | once | TRBV6-6 | 15 | TGTGCCAGCACCCACTCCGGGACAGGACCCTACGAGCAGTACTTC | CASTHSGTGPYEQYF
TRBJ2-1 | TRBD2 | . | TRBV28 | 15 | TGTGCCAGCAGCGCTTTCGGGAGAACGGGGGAGGGGCAGTTCTTC | CASSAFGRTGEGQFF
TRBJ1-2 | TRBD1 | . | TRBV6-5 | 15 | TGTGCCAGCAGTTCCTTTACAGGGGGCGCAGTTGGCTACACCTTC | CASSSFTGGAVGYTF
TRBJ1-2 | . | . | TRBV5-5 | 13 | TGTGCCAGCAGCTGGGCAGGCGACTATGGCTACACCTTC | CASSWAGDYGYTF
TRBJ1-5 | . | . | TRBV21-1 | 14 | TGTGCCAGCAGCAAAGGTGTGGCCAATCAGCCCCAGCATTTT | CASSKGVANQPQHF
TRBJ2-7 | . | . | TRBV7-3 | 15 | TGTGCCAGCAGCGCCACCGGGACAAAACCCTACGAGCAGTACTTC | CASSATGTKPYEQYF
TRBJ1-5 | TRBD1 | . | TRBV28 | 14 | TGTGCCAGCAGTCCAGGGGGAAGCAATCAGCCCCAGCATTTT | CASSPGGSNQPQHF
TRBJ1-2 | . | . | TRBV10-3 | 14 | TGTGCCATCAGTGACCCGGACAGTCAATATGGCTACACCTTC | CAISDPDSQYGYTF
TRBJ2-3 | TRBD1 | few | TRBV6-1 | 17 | TGTGCCAGCAGTGAAGGAGGGACAGGGTTTGTCGCAGATACGCAGTATTTT | CASSEGGTGFVADTQYF
TRBJ1-2 | . | . | TRBV5-1 | 14 | TGCGCCAGCAGCTTGGGCGAGGGCACCTATGGCTACACCTTC | CASSLGEGTYGYTF
TRBJ1-1 | . | . | TRBV30 | 13 | TGTGCCTGGACCGACAGAAAGAACACTGAAGCTTTCTTT | CAWTDRKNTEAFF
TRBJ1-1 | TRBD1 | . | TRBV6-6 | 14 | TGTGCCAGCAGTTCTGAGACAGGGACCACTGAAGCTTTCTTT | CASSSETGTTEAFF
TRBJ2-1 | . | . | TRBV5-1 | 15 | TGCGCCAGCAGCTTGGCACGGAGCTCCTACAATGAGCAGTTCTTC | CASSLARSSYNEQFF
TRBJ2-7 | . | . | TRBV9 | 15 | TGTGCCAGCAGCGTAGACGGACTGGCCTCCTACGAGCAGTACTTC | CASSVDGLASYEQYF
TRBJ2-3 | . | . | TRBV28 | 18 | TGTGCCAGCAGTACGCCTTGGGTGGGCGGGCTAAGCACAGATACGCAGTATTTT | CASSTPWVGGLSTDTQYF
TRBJ2-2 | TRBD1 | . | TRBV5-6 | 15 | TGTGCCAGCAGCCTACGGGACAGGGGAAACGGGGAGCTGTTTTTT | CASSLRDRGNGELFF
TRBJ2-3 | TRBD2 | . | TRBV6-4 | 15 | TGTGCCAGCAGCGAGGGACTAGAAGCCACAGATACGCAGTATTTT | CASSEGLEATDTQYF
TRBJ2-7 | TRBD1 | . | TRBV7-9 | 15 | TGTGCCAGCAGCGTCAGGGACAGTGGAAGTTCCGAGCAGTACTTC | CASSVRDSGSSEQYF
TRBJ2-2 | TRBD2 | . | TRBV2 | 16 | TGTGCCAGCAGTGAAGCCCCTAGCGGATTAACCGGGGAGCTGTTTTTT | CASSEAPSGLTGELFF
TRBJ1-2 | . | . | TRBV6-5 | 14 | TGTGCCAGCAGTTACTCGAGGGGGAGCGATGGCTACACCTTC | CASSYSRGSDGYTF
TRBJ2-1 | . | . | TRBV14 | 14 | TGTGCCAGCAGCCAAATGAGGAAGGATGGTGAGCAGTTCTTC | CASSQMRKDGEQFF
TRBJ1-1 | TRBD1 | . | TRBV19 | 14 | TGTGCCAGTACTAGGAGACAGGGGCTTACTGAAGCTTTCTTT | CASTRRQGLTEAFF
TRBJ1-2 | TRBD1 | . | TRBV5-1 | 16 | TGCGCCAGCAGCTTACACCCGGGACAGGAGGGCTATGGCTACACCTTC | CASSLHPGQEGYGYTF
TRBJ2-7 | . | . | TRBV18 | 14 | TGTGCCAGCTCACTCAGATCCTCATCCTACGAGCAGTACTTC | CASSLRSSSYEQYF
TRBJ2-7 | . | . | TRBV6-5 | 14 | TGTGCCAGCAGTTACTCCCAGGTGTTGGGCGAGCAGTACTTC | CASSYSQVLGEQYF
TRBJ1-2 | TRBD1 | . | TRBV18 | 13 | TGTGCCAGCTCACCTAGGACAGGGGACGGCTACACCTTC | CASSPRTGDGYTF
TRBJ2-7 | . | . | TRBV11-2 | 15 | TGTGCCAGCAGCTTAGAAACAGGCCTATCCTACGAGCAGTACTTC | CASSLETGLSYEQYF
TRBJ1-3 | . | . | TRBV2 | 13 | TGTGCCAGCACCGACAACTCTGGAAACACCATATATTTT | CASTDNSGNTIYF
TRBJ2-1 | TRBD2 | . | TRBV24-1 | 15 | TGTGCCACCAGTGATCCAGCGGGGGCGGGCAATGAGCAGTTCTTC | CATSDPAGAGNEQFF